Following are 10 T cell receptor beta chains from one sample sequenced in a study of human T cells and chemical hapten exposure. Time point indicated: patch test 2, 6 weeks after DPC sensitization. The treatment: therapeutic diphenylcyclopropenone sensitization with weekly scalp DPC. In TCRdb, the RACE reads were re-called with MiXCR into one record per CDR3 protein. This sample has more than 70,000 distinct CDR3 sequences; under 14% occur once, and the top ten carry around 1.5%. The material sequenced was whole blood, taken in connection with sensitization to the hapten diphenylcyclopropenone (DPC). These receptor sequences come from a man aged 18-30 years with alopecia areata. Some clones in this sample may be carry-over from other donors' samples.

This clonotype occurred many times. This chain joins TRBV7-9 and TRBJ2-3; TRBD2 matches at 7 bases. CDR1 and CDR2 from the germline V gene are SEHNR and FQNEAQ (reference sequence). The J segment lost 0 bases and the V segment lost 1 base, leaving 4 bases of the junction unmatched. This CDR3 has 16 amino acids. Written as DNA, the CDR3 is TGTGCCAGCAGCTTAGTATTGGGACTAAGCACAGATACGCAGTATTTT. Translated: CASSLVLGLSTDTQYF.

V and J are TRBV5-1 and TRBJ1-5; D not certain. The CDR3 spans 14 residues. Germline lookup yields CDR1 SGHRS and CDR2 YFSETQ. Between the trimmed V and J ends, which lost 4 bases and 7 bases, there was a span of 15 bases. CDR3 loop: CASSAAGLGQPQHF. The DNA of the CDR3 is TGCGCCAGCAGCGCCGCCGGCCTTGGGCAGCCCCAGCATTTT.

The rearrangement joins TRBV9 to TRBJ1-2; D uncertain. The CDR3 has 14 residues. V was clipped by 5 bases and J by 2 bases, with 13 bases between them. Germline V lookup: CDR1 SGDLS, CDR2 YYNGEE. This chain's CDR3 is CASSPPGENYGYTF. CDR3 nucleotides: TGTGCCAGCAGTCCGCCCGGGGAGAACTATGGCTACACCTTC.

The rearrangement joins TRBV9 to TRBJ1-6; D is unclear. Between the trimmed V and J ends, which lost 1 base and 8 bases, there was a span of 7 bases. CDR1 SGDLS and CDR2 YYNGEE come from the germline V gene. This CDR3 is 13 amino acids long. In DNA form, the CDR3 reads TGTGCCAGCAGCGTATCACGGGATTCACCCCTCCACTTT. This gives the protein CASSVSRDSPLHF.

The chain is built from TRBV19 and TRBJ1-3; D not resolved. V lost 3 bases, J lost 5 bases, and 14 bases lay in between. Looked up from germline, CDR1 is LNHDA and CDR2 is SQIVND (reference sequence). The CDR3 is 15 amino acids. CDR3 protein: CASSMDGGLRNTIYF. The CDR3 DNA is TGTGCCAGTAGTATGGATGGAGGATTGAGAAACACCATATATTTT.

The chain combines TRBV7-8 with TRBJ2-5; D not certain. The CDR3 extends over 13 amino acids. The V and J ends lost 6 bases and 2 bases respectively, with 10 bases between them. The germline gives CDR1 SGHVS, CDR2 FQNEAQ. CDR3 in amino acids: CASRALTQETQYF. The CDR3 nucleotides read TGTGCCAGCAGAGCGCTAACACAAGAGACCCAGTACTTC.

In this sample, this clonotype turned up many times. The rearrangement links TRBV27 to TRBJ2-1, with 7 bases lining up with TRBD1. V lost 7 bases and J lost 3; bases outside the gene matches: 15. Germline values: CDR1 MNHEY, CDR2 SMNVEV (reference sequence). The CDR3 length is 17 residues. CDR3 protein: CASKFKGANTFYNEQFF. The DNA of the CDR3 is TGTGCCAGCAAATTTAAGGGGGCCAATACCTTCTACAATGAGCAGTTCTTC.

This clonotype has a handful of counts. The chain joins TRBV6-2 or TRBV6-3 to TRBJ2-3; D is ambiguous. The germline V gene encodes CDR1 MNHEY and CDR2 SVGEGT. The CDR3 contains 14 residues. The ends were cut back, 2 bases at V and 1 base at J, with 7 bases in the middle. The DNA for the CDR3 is TGTGCCAGCAGTTACGGTGGGGGCACAGATACGCAGTATTTT. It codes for CASSYGGGTDTQYF.

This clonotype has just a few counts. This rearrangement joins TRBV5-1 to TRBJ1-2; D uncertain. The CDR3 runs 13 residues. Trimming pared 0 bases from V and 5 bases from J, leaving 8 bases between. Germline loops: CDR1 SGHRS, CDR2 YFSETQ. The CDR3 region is CASSLDWDYGYTF. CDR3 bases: TGCGCCAGCAGCTTGGACTGGGATTATGGCTACACCTTC.

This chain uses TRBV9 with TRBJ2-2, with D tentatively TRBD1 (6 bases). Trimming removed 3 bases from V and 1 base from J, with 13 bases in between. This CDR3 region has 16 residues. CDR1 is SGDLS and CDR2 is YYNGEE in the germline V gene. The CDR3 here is CASSAPRGENTGELFF. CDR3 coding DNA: TGTGCCAGCAGCGCCCCCAGGGGAGAGAACACCGGGGAGCTGTTTTTT.